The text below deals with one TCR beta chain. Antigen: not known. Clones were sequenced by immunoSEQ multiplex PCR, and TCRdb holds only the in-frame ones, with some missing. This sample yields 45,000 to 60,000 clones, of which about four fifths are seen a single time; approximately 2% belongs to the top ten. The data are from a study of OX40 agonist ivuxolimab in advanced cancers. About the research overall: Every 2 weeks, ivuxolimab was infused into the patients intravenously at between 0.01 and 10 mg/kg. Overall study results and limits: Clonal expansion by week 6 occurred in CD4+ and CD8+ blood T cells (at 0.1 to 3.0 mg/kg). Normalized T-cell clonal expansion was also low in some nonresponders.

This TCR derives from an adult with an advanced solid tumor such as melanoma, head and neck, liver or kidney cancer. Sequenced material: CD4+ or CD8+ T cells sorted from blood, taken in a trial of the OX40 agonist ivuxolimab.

In nucleotides, the CDR3 is TGTGCCAGCAGTTTTAGGGGTCACGAGACCCAGTACTTC. Translated, it gives CASSFRGHETQYF. V is TRBV27 and J is TRBJ2-5; the D gene is possibly TRBD1 (5 bases). The length of the CDR3 is 13 residues. V was trimmed by 3 bases and J by 5 bases, leaving 10 bases between them. Germline V gene data show CDR1 as MNHEY and CDR2 as SMNVEV (reference sequence).